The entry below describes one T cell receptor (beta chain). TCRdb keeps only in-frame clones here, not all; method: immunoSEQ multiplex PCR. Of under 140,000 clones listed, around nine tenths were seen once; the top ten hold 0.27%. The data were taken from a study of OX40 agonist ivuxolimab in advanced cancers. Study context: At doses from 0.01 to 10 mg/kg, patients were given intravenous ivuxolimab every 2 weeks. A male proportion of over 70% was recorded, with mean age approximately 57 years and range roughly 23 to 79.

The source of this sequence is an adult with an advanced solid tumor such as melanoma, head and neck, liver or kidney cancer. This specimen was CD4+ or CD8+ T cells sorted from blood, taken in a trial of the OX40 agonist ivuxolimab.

The CDR3 DNA reads as TGTGCCAGCAGCGTGGGACAGGGGACTGAAGCTTTCTTT. Encoded protein: CASSVGQGTEAFF. The genes are TRBV7-2 and TRBJ1-1, with TRBD1 identical over 10 bases. Germline V gives CDR1 SGHTA, CDR2 FQGNSA. CDR3 length: 13 residues. J was trimmed by 5 bases and V by 5 bases; bases with no gene match: 2.